The 24 T cell receptor beta chains below all came from one sample that was sequenced in a study of blood T cell repertoires in COVID-19. TCRdb's table, derived via immunoSEQ multiplex PCR, lists solely in-frame clones and lacks some. The repertoire holds about 200,000 clones, with more than 70% as singletons. Source material: PBMCs or T cells enriched from blood (not recorded which). The receptors were sampled from a middle-aged man with acute COVID-19.

The chain carries TRBV18 and TRBJ1-2, with 7 bases fitting TRBD1. V shed 8 bases and J 6 bases; nucleotides not matched to a gene: 6. The germline CDR1 and CDR2 sequences are KGHSH and LQKENI. This CDR3 has 12 amino acids. The CDR3 bases are TGTGCCAGCCGAGGGGACAGACATGGCTACACCTTC. Encoded protein: CASRGDRHGYTF.

The V gene is TRBV7-2, the J gene TRBJ2-1, with 12 bases identical to TRBD2. CDR1 and CDR2 (germline): SGHTA, FQGNSA. The CDR3 length is 15 residues. J lost 6 bases, V lost 6 bases, and 6 bases had no gene match. The CDR3 region is CASSRLAGVINEQFF. In DNA, the CDR3 is TGTGCCAGCAGTCGACTAGCGGGAGTGATCAATGAGCAGTTCTTC.

The chain carries TRBV7-2 and TRBJ2-3; 9 bases are a match to TRBD2. V was pared by 5 bases and J by 3 bases, with 9 bases of the junction left unmatched. CDR3 length: 16 residues. The V gene's germline CDR1 is SGHTA and CDR2 FQGNSA. Here the CDR3 DNA reads TGTGCCAGCAGCAGGCGTAGCGGGAGTACGACAGATACGCAGTATTTT. Translation gives CASSRRSGSTTDTQYF.

As for this clone: The junction and the germline gene differ at one end; a read error may be behind it. The CDR3 spells CASSQDLGLAGNF. CDR3 nucleotides: TGTGCCAGCAGCCAAGATCTGGGTCTAGCGGGGAACTTC. The chain has TRBV4-2 and TRBJ2-5; TRBD2 aligns across 9 bases. The CDR3 runs to 13 residues. Per the germline V gene, CDR1 is LGHNA and CDR2 is YNFKEQ.

The CDR3 DNA sequence: TGTGCCACCAGTGATTTTCGCCCAAGACTAGCGGGAGGAAAAGATACGCAGTATTTT. It encodes CATSDFRPRLAGGKDTQYF. The chain links TRBV24-1 to TRBJ2-3, with TRBD2 matching 13 bases. The V gene's germline CDR1 is KGHDR and CDR2 SFDVKD. The V gene end was trimmed by 1 base and the J gene end by 5 bases; junction bases not matched to a gene: 11. This CDR3 is built from 19 residues.

The rearrangement links TRBV27 to TRBJ2-7; D gene uncertain. The V end lost 6 bases, the J end lost 1 base, and 10 bases lay between the germline ends. The germline CDR1 and CDR2 sequences are MNHEY and SMNVEV (reference sequence). This CDR3 has 13 amino acids. CDR3 residues: CASRIGSSYEQYF. CDR3 in DNA: TGTGCCAGCAGAATTGGCAGTTCCTACGAGCAGTACTTC.

The rearrangement links TRBV7-8 to TRBJ2-1; 7 bases agree with TRBD2. The CDR3 totals 16 residues. V shed 5 bases, J shed 7 bases, and the junction held 14 bases outside the gene matches. The germline V gene encodes CDR1 SGHVS and CDR2 FQNEAQ. The CDR3 region has the DNA TGTGCCAGCAGCCAAGACCGAGGGAGGGCCTGGAATGAGCAGTTCTTC. It is translated as CASSQDRGRAWNEQFF.

Many counts were recorded for this clone. The V call is TRBV29-1, the J call TRBJ1-6; TRBD1 is a possible D gene (5 bases). V was shortened by 6 bases and J by 5 bases, with 17 bases between the two germline ends. The CDR3 spans 15 residues. CDR1 and CDR2 (germline): SQVTM, ANQGSEA. The CDR3 bases are TGCAGCGTAGCGGTACGAGCGGGGGATAATTCACCCCTCCACTTT. Amino acids: CSVAVRAGDNSPLHF.

In this sample, this clone turned up a few times. The rearrangement links TRBV12-3 or TRBV12-4 to TRBJ2-7; D not resolved. The CDR3 contains 13 residues. Trimming stripped 6 bases from V and 5 bases from J, with 14 bases between. The CDR3 protein is CASRPESRNEQYF. In DNA form, the CDR3 reads TGTGCCAGCAGACCGGAATCGAGGAACGAGCAGTACTTC.

The chain is built from TRBV10-2 and TRBJ2-7; D gene uncertain. CDR3 length equals 12 residues. From germline, CDR1 is WSHSY and CDR2 SAAADI. Trimming took 4 bases from V and 2 from J, leaving 6 bases between them. The CDR3: CASSVDTYEQYF. Written as DNA, the CDR3 is TGCGCCAGCAGTGTAGACACCTACGAGCAGTACTTC.

The CDR3 loop is CASSQQRSSSYNEQFF. The CDR3 nucleotides read TGTGCCAGCAGCCAGCAGCGGTCGAGCTCCTACAATGAGCAGTTCTTC. This chain uses TRBV5-4 with TRBJ2-1, with a tentative D call TRBD2 (5 bases). Per the germline V gene, CDR1 is SGHNT and CDR2 is YYREEE (reference sequence). The CDR3 sequence is 16 residues long. The V end lost 4 bases, the J end lost 0 bases, and 14 bases lay between the germline ends.

V is TRBV9 and J is TRBJ1-3, with D unclear. Germline V lookup: CDR1 SGDLS, CDR2 YYNGEE. There are 16 residues in the CDR3. V shed 0 bases and J shed 0 bases, with 10 bases lying between them. The CDR3, as DNA: TGTGCCAGCAGCGTAGCCAGCGCGACCTCTGGAAACACCATATATTTT. Protein sequence: CASSVASATSGNTIYF.

This clone was observed a single time. The rearrangement uses TRBV28 and TRBJ2-4; TRBD2 matches 7 bases. The CDR3 consists of 15 residues. The ends lost 7 bases at V and 0 bases at J; junction bases unmatched: 6. Germline loops: CDR1 MDHEN, CDR2 SYDVKM. The chain's CDR3 is CASTSSGLAKNIQYF. The CDR3 DNA is TGTGCCAGCACCTCTAGCGGACTAGCCAAAAACATTCAGTACTTC.

This sequence joins TRBV9 and TRBJ2-3; 7 positions agree with TRBD2. With 3 bases clipped from V and 1 base from J, the junction kept 5 bases outside the gene matches. Germline V gene lookup returns CDR1 SGDLS and CDR2 YYNGEE. This CDR3 is built from 15 residues. In DNA form, the CDR3 reads TGTGCCAGCAGCGGGGAGGGATCTCGCACAGATACGCAGTATTTT. Translating gives CASSGEGSRTDTQYF.

The V and J genes are TRBV11-2 and TRBJ1-4; a weak D match, TRBD1 (6 bases). V gave up 5 bases and J gave up 7 bases, with 17 bases separating them. Germline V gene sequence: CDR1 SGHAT, CDR2 FQNNGV. There are 15 residues in the CDR3. This chain's CDR3 is CASSPGGGSSEKLFF. The CDR3 DNA follows: TGTGCCAGCAGCCCAGGCGGGGGCAGCAGTGAAAAACTGTTTTTT.

The chain uses TRBV10-1 and TRBJ2-7, with D unclear. V was clipped by 2 bases and J by 6 bases, with 5 bases between them. Germline CDR1 is WNHNN and CDR2 is SYGVQD (reference sequence). The CDR3 is made up of 11 amino acids. In DNA form, the CDR3 reads TGCGCCAGCAGTGAGGGCGGCGAGCAGTACTTC. Amino acid sequence: CASSEGGEQYF.

The chain carries TRBV5-1 and TRBJ2-7, with TRBD1 matching 9 bases. Germline trimming cut 4 bases from V and 5 bases from J; bases unmatched to any gene: 13. In germline, CDR1 is SGHRS, CDR2 YFSETQ. CDR3 length: 16 residues. The CDR3 region has the DNA TGCGCCAGCAGCACCGCTGCTGGGACAGGGTCTCACGAGCAGTACTTC. Translating it yields CASSTAAGTGSHEQYF.

The V gene is TRBV7-2, the J gene TRBJ2-7; TRBD2 matches 8 bases. In germline, CDR1 is SGHTA, CDR2 FQGNSA. Unmatched junction bases numbered 6, after V lost 3 bases and J lost 5 bases. The length of the CDR3 is 14 residues. As DNA, the CDR3 is TGTGCCAGCAGCTTCAAGCGGGAGAATCACGAGCAGTACTTC. Protein: CASSFKRENHEQYF.

The gene calls are TRBV28 and TRBJ2-7, with D possibly being TRBD1 (5 bases). The germline V gene has CDR1 MDHEN and CDR2 SYDVKM. The CDR3 sequence is 15 residues long. V was cut by 4 bases and J by 1 base, with 14 bases left in between. The CDR3 bases are TGTGCCAGCAGTTCACCGACTGACAGTTCCTACGAGCAGTACTTC. It codes for CASSSPTDSSYEQYF.

The chain has TRBV11-2 and TRBJ2-5; 8 bases fit TRBD2. The germline CDR1 and CDR2 sequences are SGHAT and FQNNGV. CDR3 length: 16 amino acids. The V segment lost 0 bases and the J segment 2 bases; nucleotides outside the gene matches: 5. The CDR3 spells CASSLDPLAAQETQYF. The DNA for the CDR3 is TGTGCCAGCAGCTTAGATCCACTAGCGGCACAAGAGACCCAGTACTTC.

This sequence joins TRBV27 and TRBJ2-7, with D possibly being TRBD1 (5 bases). The V gene's germline CDR1 is MNHEY and CDR2 SMNVEV (reference sequence). Trimming stripped 2 bases from V and 1 base from J, with 9 bases between. This CDR3 comprises 14 residues. The CDR3 sequence: CASSLGRGSYEQYF. In DNA form, the CDR3 reads TGTGCCAGCAGTTTAGGAAGGGGTTCCTACGAGCAGTACTTC.

V is TRBV11-2 and J is TRBJ1-3; D ambiguous. V lost 5 bases and J lost 0, with 17 bases in between. Germline assignment: CDR1 SGHAT and CDR2 FQNNGV. This CDR3 comprises 17 residues. CDR3 loop: CASSERGGRLSGNTIYF. The CDR3 region has the DNA TGTGCCAGCAGCGAGCGGGGAGGGCGACTCTCTGGAAACACCATATATTTT.

The V call is TRBV6-5, the J call TRBJ1-1; TRBD1 matches at 8 bases. With 2 bases clipped from V and 1 base from J, the junction kept 0 bases outside the gene matches. Germline CDR1 reads MNHEY; CDR2 reads SVGAGI. The CDR3 loop spans 14 amino acids. The CDR3 here is CASSYQGANTEAFF. CDR3 bases: TGTGCCAGCAGTTACCAGGGGGCGAACACTGAAGCTTTCTTT.

This clone is a singleton in its sample. The chain carries TRBV15 and TRBJ2-7; 7 nucleotides match TRBD2. The CDR3 has 16 residues. Germline trimming cut 1 base from V and 5 bases from J; bases unmatched to any gene: 11. CDR1 and CDR2 (germline): LNHNV, YYDKDF (reference sequence). DNA for the CDR3: TGTGCCACCAGCAGAGCCCCTGAGGCGGGAGTTAACGAGCAGTACTTC. Translation: CATSRAPEAGVNEQYF.